This entry is about one T cell receptor (beta chain). In this sample, this clonotype turned up many times. Its antigen is unknown. There are no base qualities to consult, and no much larger clone falls within one base. CDR3 length: 12 amino acids, cysteine to phenylalanine. Only the CDR3 DNA is retained, 36 bases long and in frame from the first base. The V end loses 3 bases and the J end loses 8 bases, and a stretch of 9 bases separates them. The germline V gene supplies CDR1 KGHDR and CDR2 SFDVKD. This entry belongs to a study of T cell repertoires in cytomegalovirus infection (dated by TCRdb to about 2019). Some background on the complete study: Donor HLA type was relevant to the analysis, because carriage of CMV infection together with the matching HLA type was indicated by public TCR beta signatures.

The run used an Illumina HiSeq 1500. Using fastp at Q25 and MiXCR, TCRdb reprocessed the public reads and kept productive beta chains. Records with the same CDR3 protein are collapsed into one entry carrying the most frequent genes and DNA. For this sample the table gives 100,000 to 150,000 distinct CDR3 sequences, of which approximately 9.2% were detected only once. The top ten hold roughly a tenth of the sample. The full study reports these points: In both this cohort and an independent roughly 400-donor cohort, the cumulative frequency of public TCR beta family members distinguished carriers of CMV infection plus the relevant HLA type. The ex vivo response was dominated by HLA-C-restricted CMV-specific TCR beta clonotypes, and the single most frequent clonotype in two of eight donors was supplied by these HLA-C-restricted clonotypes.

This receptor was obtained from a human donor in good health (CMV status not recorded). Some clones in this sample may be carry-over from other donors' samples. The chain is encoded by TRBV24-1 joined to TRBJ1-2, with the D segment identity uncertain. Sequencing input: PBMCs. The CDR3: CATSDAFSGYTF. Here is the DNA: TGTGCCACCAGTGATGCATTTTCGGGCTACACCTTC.